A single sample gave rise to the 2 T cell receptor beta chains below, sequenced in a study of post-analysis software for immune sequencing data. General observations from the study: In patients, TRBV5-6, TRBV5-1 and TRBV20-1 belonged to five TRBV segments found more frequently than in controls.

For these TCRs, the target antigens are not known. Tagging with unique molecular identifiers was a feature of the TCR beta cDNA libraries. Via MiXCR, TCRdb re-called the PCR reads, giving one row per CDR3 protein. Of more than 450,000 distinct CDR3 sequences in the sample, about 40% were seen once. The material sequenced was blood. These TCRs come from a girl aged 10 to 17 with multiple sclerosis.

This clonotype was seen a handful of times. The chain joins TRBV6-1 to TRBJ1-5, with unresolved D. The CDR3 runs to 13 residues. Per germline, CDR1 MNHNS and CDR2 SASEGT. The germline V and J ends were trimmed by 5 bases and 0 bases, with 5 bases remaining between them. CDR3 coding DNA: TGTGCCAGCAGTTCACTTAGCAATCAGCCCCAGCATTTT. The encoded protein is CASSSLSNQPQHF.

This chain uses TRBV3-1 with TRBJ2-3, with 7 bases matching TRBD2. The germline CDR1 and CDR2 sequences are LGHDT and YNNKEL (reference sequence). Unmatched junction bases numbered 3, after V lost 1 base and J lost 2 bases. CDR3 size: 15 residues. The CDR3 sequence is CASSQAGGFTDTQYF. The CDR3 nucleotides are TGTGCCAGCAGCCAAGCGGGAGGATTCACAGATACGCAGTATTTT.